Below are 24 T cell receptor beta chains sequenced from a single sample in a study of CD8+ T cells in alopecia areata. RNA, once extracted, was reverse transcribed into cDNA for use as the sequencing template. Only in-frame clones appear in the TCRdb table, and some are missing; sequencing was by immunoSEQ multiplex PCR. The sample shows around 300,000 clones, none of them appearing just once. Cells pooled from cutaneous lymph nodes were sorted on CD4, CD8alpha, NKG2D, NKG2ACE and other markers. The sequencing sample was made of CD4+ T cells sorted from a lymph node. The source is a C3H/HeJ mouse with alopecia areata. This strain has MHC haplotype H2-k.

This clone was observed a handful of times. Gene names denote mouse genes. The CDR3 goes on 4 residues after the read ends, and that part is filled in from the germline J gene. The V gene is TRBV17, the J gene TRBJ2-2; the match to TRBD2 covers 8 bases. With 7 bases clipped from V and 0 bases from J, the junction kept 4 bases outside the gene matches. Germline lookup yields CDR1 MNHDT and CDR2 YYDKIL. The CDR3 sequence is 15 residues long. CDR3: CASTWGAANTGQLYF. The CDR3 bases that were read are TGTGCTAGCACCTGGGGGGCGGCAAACACCGGG.

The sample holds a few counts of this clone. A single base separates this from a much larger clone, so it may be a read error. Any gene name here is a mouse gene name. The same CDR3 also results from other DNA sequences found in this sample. CDR3 DNA (partial): TGTGCCAGCAGTGGCCGGGACAGATATGCT. It translates to CASSGRDRYA. In full, the CDR3 is CASSGRDRYAEQFF. J is TRBJ2-1 and V is TRBV13-3, with 7 bases matching TRBD1. The read halts 4 residues ahead of the CDR3 end, with the missing end drawn from the germline J gene. Germline-derived CDR1 and CDR2 are NNHDY and SYVADS. There are 14 residues in the CDR3. J lost 4 bases, V lost 3 bases, and 4 bases had no gene match.

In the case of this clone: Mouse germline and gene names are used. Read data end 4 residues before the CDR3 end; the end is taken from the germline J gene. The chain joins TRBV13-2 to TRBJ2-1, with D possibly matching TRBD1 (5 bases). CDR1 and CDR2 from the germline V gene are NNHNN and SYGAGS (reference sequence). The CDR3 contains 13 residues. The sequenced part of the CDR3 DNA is TGTGCCAGCGGTTCCCAGGGTGGAGCT. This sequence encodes CASGSQGGA. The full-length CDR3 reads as CASGSQGGAEQFF.

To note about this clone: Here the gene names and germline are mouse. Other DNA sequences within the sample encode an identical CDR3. The CDR3 bases that were read are TGCACCTGCAGTGCAGATTCAGGAGGGGGCACCGGG. Translated, it gives CTCSADSGGGTG. The full CDR3 protein is CTCSADSGGGTGQLYF. The chain combines TRBV1 with TRBJ2-2, with a possible D match to TRBD1 (6 bases). The read finishes 4 residues shy of the CDR3 end, and the germline J gene is used to complete it. CDR3 size: 16 residues. The germline CDR1 and CDR2 sequences are NSQYPW and LRSPGD (reference sequence). Trimming took off 0 bases at V and 4 bases at J, with 12 bases between the two ends.

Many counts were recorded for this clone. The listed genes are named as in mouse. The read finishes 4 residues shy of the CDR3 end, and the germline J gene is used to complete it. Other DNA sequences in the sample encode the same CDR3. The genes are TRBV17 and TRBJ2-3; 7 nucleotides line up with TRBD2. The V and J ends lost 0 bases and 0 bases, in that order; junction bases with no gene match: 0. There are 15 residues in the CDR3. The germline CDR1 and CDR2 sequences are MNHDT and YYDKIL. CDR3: CASSRDWGSAETLYF. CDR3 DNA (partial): TGTGCTAGCAGTAGAGACTGGGGGAGTGCAGAA.

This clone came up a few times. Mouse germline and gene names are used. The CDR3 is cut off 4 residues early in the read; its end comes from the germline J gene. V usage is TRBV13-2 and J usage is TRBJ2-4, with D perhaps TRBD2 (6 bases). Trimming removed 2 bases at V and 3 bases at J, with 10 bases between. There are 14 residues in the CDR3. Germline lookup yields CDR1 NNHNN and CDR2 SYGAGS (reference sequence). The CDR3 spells CASGDPGVQNTLYF. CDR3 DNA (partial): TGTGCCAGCGGTGACCCTGGGGTCCAAAAC.

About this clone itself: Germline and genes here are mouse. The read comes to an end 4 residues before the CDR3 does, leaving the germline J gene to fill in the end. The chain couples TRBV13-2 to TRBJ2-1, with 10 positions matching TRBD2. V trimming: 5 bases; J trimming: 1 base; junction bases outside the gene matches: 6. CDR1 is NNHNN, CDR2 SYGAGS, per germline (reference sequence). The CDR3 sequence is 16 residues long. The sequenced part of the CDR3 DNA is TGTGCCAGCGGCCCCAACTGGGGGGGGAACTATGCT. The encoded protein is CASGPNWGGNYA. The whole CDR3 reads CASGPNWGGNYAEQFF.

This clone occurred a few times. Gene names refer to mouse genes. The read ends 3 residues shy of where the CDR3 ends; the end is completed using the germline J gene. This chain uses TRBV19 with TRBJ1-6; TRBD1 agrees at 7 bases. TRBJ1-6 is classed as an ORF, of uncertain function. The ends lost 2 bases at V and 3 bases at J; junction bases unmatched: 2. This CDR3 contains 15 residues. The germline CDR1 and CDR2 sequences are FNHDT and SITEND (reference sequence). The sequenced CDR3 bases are TGTGCCAGCAGTATGGGGACAGTCTATAATTCGCCC. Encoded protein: CASSMGTVYNSP. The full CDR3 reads CASSMGTVYNSPLYF.

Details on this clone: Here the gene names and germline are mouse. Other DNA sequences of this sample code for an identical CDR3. The part of the CDR3 DNA that was read is TGTGCCAGCAGTGGGCAGGGGGCGAACACCGGG. Protein sequence: CASSGQGANTG. The full CDR3 protein is CASSGQGANTGQLYF. The genes are TRBV13-1 and TRBJ2-2; 8 bases are shared with TRBD1. The observed sequence ends 4 residues before the CDR3 terminus, with the missing tail filled in from the germline J gene. CDR3 size: 15 residues. Germline CDR1 and CDR2: NSHNY and SYGAGN. J gave up 2 bases and V 3 bases, and 3 bases lay outside the gene matches.

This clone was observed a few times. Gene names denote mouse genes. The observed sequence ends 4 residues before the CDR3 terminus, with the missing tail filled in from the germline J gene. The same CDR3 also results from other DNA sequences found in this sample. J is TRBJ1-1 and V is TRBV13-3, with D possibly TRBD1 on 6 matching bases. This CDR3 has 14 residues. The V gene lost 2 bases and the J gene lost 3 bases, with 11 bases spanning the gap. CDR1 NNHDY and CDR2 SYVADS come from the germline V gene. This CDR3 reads CASSEGRGDTEVFF. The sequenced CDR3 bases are TGTGCCAGCAGTGAAGGCAGGGGCGACACA.

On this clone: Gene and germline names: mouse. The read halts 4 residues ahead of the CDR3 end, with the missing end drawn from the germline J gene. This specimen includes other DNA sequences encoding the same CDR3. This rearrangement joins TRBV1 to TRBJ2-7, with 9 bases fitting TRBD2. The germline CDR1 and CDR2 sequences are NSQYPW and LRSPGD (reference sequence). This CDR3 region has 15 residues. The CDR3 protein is CTCSADGGALYEQYF. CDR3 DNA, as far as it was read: TGCACCTGCAGTGCAGATGGGGGGGCGCTATAT. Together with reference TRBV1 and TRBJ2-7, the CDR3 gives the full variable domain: VTLLEQNPRWRLVPRGQAVNLRCILKNSQYPWMSWYQQDLQKQLQWLFTLRSPGDKEVKSLPGADYLATRVTDTELRLQVANMSQGRTLYCTCSADGGALYEQYFGPGTRLTVL.

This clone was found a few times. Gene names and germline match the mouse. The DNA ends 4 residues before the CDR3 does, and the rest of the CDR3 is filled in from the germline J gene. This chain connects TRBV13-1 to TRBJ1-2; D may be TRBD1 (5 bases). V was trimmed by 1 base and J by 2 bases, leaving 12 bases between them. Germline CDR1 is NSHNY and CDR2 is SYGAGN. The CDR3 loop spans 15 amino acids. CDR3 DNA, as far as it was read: TGTGCCAGCAGTGATACGGGGAAGGGGAACTCC. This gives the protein CASSDTGKGNS. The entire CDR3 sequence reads CASSDTGKGNSDYTF.

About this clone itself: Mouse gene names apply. The CDR3 loop reads CASGQGTDSDYTF. The sequenced CDR3 bases are TGTGCTAGCGGACAGGGAACGGACTCC. The genes are TRBV29 and TRBJ1-2, with 8 bases identical to TRBD1. The read gets to within 4 residues of the CDR3 end, and the germline J gene fills in the rest. Trimming removed 8 bases from V and 3 bases from J; junction bases left unmatched: 5. CDR3 length: 13 residues. Looked up from germline, CDR1 is MSHET and CDR2 is SYDVDS.

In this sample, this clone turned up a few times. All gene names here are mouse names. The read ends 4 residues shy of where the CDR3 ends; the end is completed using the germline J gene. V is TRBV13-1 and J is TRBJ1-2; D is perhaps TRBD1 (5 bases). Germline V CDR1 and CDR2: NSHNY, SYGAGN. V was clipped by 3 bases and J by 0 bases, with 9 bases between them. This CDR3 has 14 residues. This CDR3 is CASSAGQSNSDYTF. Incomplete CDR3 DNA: TGTGCCAGCAGTGCAGGACAATCAAACTCC.

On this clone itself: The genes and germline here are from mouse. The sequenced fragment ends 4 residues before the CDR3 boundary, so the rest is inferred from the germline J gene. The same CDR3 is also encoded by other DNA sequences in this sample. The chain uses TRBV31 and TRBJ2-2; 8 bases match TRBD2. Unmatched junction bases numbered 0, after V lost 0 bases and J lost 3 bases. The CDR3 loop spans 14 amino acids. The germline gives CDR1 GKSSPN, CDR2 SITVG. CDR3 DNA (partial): TGTGCCTGGAGTCTCTGGGGGGACACCGGG. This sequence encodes CAWSLWGDTG. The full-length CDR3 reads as CAWSLWGDTGQLYF.

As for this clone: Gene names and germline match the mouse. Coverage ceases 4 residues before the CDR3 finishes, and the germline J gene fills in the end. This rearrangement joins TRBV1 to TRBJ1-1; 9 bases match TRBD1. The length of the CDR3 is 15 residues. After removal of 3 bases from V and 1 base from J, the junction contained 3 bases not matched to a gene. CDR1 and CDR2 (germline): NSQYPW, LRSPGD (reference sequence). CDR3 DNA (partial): TGCACCTGCAGTGCCCTGGGACAGGGAAACACA. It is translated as CTCSALGQGNT. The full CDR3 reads CTCSALGQGNTEVFF.

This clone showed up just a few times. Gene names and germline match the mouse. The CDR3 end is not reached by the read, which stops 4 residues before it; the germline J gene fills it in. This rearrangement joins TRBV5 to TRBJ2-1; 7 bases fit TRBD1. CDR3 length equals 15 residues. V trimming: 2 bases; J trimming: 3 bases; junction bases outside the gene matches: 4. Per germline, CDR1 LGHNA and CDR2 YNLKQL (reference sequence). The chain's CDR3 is CASSQPGQIYAEQFF. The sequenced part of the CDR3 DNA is TGTGCCAGCAGCCAACCGGGACAGATCTATGCT.

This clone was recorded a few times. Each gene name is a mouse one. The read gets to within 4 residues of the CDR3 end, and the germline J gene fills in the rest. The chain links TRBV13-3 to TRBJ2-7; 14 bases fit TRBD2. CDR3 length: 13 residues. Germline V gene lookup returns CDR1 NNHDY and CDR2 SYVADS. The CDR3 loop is CASKGLGGHEQYF. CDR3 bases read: TGTGCCAGCAAGGGACTGGGGGGGCAT.

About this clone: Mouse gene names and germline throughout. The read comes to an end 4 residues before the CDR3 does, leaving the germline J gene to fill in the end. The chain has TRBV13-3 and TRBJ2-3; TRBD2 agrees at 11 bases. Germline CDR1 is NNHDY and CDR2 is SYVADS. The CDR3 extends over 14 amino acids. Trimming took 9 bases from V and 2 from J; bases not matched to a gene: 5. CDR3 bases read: TGTGCCACTGACTGGGGGGGAGATGCAGAA. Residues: CATDWGGDAE. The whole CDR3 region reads CATDWGGDAETLYF.

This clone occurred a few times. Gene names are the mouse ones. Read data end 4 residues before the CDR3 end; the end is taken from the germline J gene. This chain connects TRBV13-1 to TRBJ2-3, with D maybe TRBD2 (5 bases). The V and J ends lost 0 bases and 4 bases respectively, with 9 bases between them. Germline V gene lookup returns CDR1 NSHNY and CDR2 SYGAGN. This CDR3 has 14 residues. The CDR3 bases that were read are TGTGCCAGCAGTGATGTGGCTGGGTCAGAA. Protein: CASSDVAGSE. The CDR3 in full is CASSDVAGSETLYF.

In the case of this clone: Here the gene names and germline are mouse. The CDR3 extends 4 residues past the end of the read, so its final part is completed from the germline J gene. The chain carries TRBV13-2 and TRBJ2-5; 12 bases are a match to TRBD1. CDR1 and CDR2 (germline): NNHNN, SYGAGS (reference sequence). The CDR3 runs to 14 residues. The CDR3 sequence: CASGRDRGRDTQYF. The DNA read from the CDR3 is TGTGCCAGCGGTCGGGACAGGGGGCGGGAC.

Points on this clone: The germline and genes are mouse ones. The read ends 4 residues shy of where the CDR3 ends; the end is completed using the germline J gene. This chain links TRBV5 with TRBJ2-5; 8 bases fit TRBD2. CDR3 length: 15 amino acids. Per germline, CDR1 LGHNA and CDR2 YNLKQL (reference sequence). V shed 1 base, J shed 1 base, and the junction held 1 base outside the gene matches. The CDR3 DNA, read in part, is TGTGCCAGCAGCCAAGTGGGGGGGTACCAAGAC. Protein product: CASSQVGGYQD. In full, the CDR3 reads CASSQVGGYQDTQYF.

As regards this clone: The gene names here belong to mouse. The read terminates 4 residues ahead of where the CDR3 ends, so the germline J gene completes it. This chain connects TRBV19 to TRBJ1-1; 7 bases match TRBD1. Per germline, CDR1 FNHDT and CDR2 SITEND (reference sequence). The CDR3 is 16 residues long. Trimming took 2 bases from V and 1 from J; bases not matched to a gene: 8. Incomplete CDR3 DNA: TGTGCCAGCAGTATCCCTGACAGGGTGGGGAACACA. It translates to CASSIPDRVGNT. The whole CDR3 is CASSIPDRVGNTEVFF.

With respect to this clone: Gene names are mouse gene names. The CDR3 is CASSERGSTGQLYF. The CDR3 DNA, read in part, is TGTGCCAGCAGTGAGAGGGGTAGCACCGGG. The genes are TRBV13-1 and TRBJ2-2, with D perhaps TRBD1 (5 bases). The observed sequence ends 4 residues before the CDR3 terminus, with the missing tail filled in from the germline J gene. V shed 2 bases and J shed 4 bases, with 9 bases lying between them. This CDR3 contains 14 residues. Germline assignment: CDR1 NSHNY and CDR2 SYGAGN.